This T cell receptor beta chain was recorded in a study of T cell responses to AZD1222 COVID-19 vaccine. The repertoire was sequenced with immunoSEQ multiplex PCR; TCRdb's copy has only in-frame clones and lacks some. This sample has some 150,000 clones, with about 89% found just once. The germline gives CDR1 MNHEY, CDR2 SMNVEV (reference sequence). The CDR3 has 16 residues. V shed 6 bases and J shed 6 bases, with 24 bases lying between them. Turning to this clone: What it recognizes is unknown.

Whole-study results and caveats: Spike-specific TCR breadth and depth went up after people got two AZD1222 doses. Close to half of spike-specific TCRs reportedly recognize unmutated variant regions. Seropositive status at baseline applied to only a handful of AZD1222 recipients.

V and J are TRBV27 and TRBJ2-7; D uncertain. This TCR came from an adult who received the AZD1222 COVID-19 vaccine. Sequencing was performed on peripheral blood, taken 28 days after the second AZD1222 dose. The CDR3: CASSHRPTTPRSEQYF. CDR3 coding DNA: TGTGCCAGCAGCCACCGCCCAACGACCCCTAGGAGCGAGCAGTACTTC.